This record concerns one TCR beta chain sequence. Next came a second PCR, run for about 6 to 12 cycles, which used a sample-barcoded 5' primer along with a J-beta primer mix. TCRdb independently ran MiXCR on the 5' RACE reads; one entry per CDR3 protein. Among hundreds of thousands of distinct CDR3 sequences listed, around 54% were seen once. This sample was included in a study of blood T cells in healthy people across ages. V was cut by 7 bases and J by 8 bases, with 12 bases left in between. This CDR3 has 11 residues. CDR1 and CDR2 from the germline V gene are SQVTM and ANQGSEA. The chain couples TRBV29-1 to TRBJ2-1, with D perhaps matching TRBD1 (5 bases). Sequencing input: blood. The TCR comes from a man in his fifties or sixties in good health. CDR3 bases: TGCAGCGAGGCGGCAGGGCATGAGCAGTTCTTC. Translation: CSEAAGHEQFF.